There are many counts of the clone carrying this TCR beta chain. Its antigen is not identified. These data are taken from a study of T cells in Graves' hyperthyroidism and ophthalmopathy. Broader study findings: Blood also contained most expanded thyroid clonotypes above 0.001.

Diagnostic decisions used clinical symptoms, serum thyroxine and TRAb, thyroid ultrasound and orbital computed tomography. What was amplified from RNA transcripts were TCR beta CDR3 regions. With the HTBI primer set, the TCR CDR3 went through a first round of RT-PCR. TCRdb passed the multiplex PCR reads through MiXCR, listing each CDR3 protein once. The sample includes around 50,000 distinct CDR3 sequences, 48% of them seen just once. Germline CDR1 LNHDA, CDR2 SQIVND (reference sequence). CDR3 length: 14 amino acids. With 1 base removed from V and 3 bases from J, the gap between germline ends came to 7 bases.

V is TRBV19 and J is TRBJ1-5, with D possibly matching TRBD1 (5 bases). Sequencing was done on a sample of blood. The receptor comes from a woman in her 50s with Graves' ophthalmopathy. The CDR3: CASSIGGLNQPQHF. The CDR3 region has the DNA TGTGCCAGTAGTATAGGGGGCCTCAATCAGCCCCAGCATTTT.